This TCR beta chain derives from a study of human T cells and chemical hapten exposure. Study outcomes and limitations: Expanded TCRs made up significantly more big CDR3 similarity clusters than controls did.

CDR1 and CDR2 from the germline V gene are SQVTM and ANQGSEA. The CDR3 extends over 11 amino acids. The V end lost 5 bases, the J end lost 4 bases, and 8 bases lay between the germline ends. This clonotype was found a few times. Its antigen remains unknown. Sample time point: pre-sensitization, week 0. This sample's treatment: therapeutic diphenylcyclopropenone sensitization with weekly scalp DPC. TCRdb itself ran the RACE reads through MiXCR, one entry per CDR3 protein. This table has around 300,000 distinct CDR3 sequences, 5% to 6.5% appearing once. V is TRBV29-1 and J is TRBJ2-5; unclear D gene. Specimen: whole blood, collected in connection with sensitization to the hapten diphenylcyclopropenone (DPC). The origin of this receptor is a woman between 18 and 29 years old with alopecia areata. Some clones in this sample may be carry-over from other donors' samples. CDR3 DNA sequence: TGCAGCGTTCTTTACGGAGAGACCCAGTACTTC. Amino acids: CSVLYGETQYF.